The clone carrying this TCR beta chain showed up just a few times. The sample belongs to a study of blood T cells in healthy people across ages. Primed by a sample-barcoded 5' primer and a J-beta primer mix, a second PCR proceeded for 7 to 11 cycles. The yield of each sample was at least 3 million CDR3-containing paired-end reads. MiXCR, run by TCRdb on the 5' RACE reads, gives a single entry per CDR3 protein. Of about a million distinct CDR3 sequences detected, around 48% appear once; the ten largest clones hold under 15%. Sequencing input: blood. This clonotype was obtained from a man aged 25-45 years in good health.

DNA of the CDR3: TGTGCCAGCAGCGGAAGACTAGCGGGGGGCCACGAGCAGTACTTC. This encodes CASSGRLAGGHEQYF. The V gene is TRBV9, the J gene TRBJ2-7; 13 bases fit TRBD2. The CDR3 covers 15 residues. From germline, CDR1 is SGDLS and CDR2 YYNGEE. Trimming removed 3 bases from V and 5 bases from J; junction bases left unmatched: 5.